Sequencing of this T cell receptor beta chain was carried out in a study of lymphopenia after photon versus proton radiotherapy. Study outcomes and limitations: Relative stability marked proton patients; photon patients lost diversity and naive cells. A bigger post-nadir fall in TCR diversity correlated inversely with survival time in deceased patients.

Generated by immunoSEQ multiplex PCR, the TCRdb table keeps only in-frame clones and is missing some. This table has about 160,000 clones, roughly nine tenths appearing once. Germline CDR1 SNHLY, CDR2 FYNNEI. V was trimmed by 7 bases and J by 7 bases, leaving 14 bases between them. The length of the CDR3 is 13 residues. Remarks on this clone: Its antigen is not known.

The V gene is TRBV2, the J gene TRBJ1-5, with D possibly matching TRBD1 (6 bases). The input for sequencing was peripheral blood, taken from a patient treated with photon-based radiotherapy. This sequence was found in a man aged 50 or older with gastric cancer. The DNA of the CDR3 is TGTGCCAGCAATCAGGGGCCTGGACAGCCCCAGCATTTT. This gives the protein CASNQGPGQPQHF.